Below are 28 T cell receptor beta chains sequenced from a single sample in a study of T cell repertoires in cytomegalovirus infection. TCRdb re-called the reads through MiXCR, storing one row per CDR3 protein. The sample records tens of thousands of distinct CDR3 sequences, 3% to 4.5% being singletons. The sequenced sample consisted of PBMCs. These receptor sequences come from a human donor in good health (CMV status not recorded). Some clones in this sample may be carry-over from other donors' samples.

This clonotype was found many times. The genes are TRBV19 and TRBJ1-3; D is ambiguous. Trimming took 3 bases from V and 0 from J, leaving 12 bases between them. Germline V gives CDR1 LNHDA, CDR2 SQIVND (reference sequence). CDR3 length: 16 residues. CDR3 coding DNA: TGTGCCAGTAGTATGTTTGGCGGCGGCTCTGGAAACACCATATATTTT. Its protein product is CASSMFGGGSGNTIYF.

This clonotype appeared many times. CDR3 bases: TGCGCCAGCAGCCAAAGATACCCGGCGGAAAGCGAGACCCAGTACTTC. It encodes CASSQRYPAESETQYF. The genes are TRBV4-3 and TRBJ2-5, with D unresolved. Germline V gene lookup returns CDR1 LGHNA and CDR2 YSLEER. The length of the CDR3 is 16 residues. Trimming cost V 2 bases and J 5 bases, with 18 bases left between them.

This clonotype was recorded at least ten times. The junction departs from the called germline gene at one end, perhaps through a read error. The V and J genes are TRBV7-8 and TRBJ2-2; D may be TRBD1 (6 bases). Germline-derived CDR1 and CDR2 are SGHVS and FQNEAQ. This CDR3 comprises 17 residues. The CDR3 DNA sequence: TGTGCCAGCAGCATAGCTACAGGGTTAGGGAACACCGGGGAGCTGTTTTTT. Translating it yields CASSIATGLGNTGELFF.

This clonotype was detected many times. V is TRBV7-2 and J is TRBJ2-7; TRBD2 agrees at 16 bases. The CDR3 extends over 19 amino acids. V lost 1 base to trimming and J lost 0 bases; unmatched junction nucleotides: 6. Germline CDR1 SGHTA, CDR2 FQGNSA. CDR3 loop: CASSLGSGLAGGPSYEQYF. Here the CDR3 DNA reads TGTGCCAGCAGCTTAGGATCGGGACTAGCGGGAGGGCCCTCCTACGAGCAGTACTTC.

This clonotype came up many times. The chain employs TRBV11-2 and TRBJ1-1, with D uncertain. CDR1 and CDR2 from the germline V gene are SGHAT and FQNNGV. Trimming shortened V by 0 bases and J by 0 bases, and 2 bases separated the two germline ends. This CDR3 spans 13 amino acids. The CDR3 DNA reads as TGTGCCAGCAGCTTAGAAATGAACACTGAAGCTTTCTTT. The encoded protein is CASSLEMNTEAFF.

The rearrangement links TRBV20-1 to TRBJ1-1; the D is unclear. The CDR3 has 13 amino acids. The germline gives CDR1 DFQATT, CDR2 SNEGSKA (reference sequence). V was cut by 4 bases and J by 4 bases, with 13 bases left in between. CDR3 sequence reads: CSAIPGLFTEAFF. In nucleotides, the CDR3 is TGCAGTGCTATCCCCGGCCTATTCACTGAAGCTTTCTTT.

V is TRBV7-2 and J is TRBJ2-2; tentative D call: TRBD2 (6 bases). Germline V gene lookup returns CDR1 SGHTA and CDR2 FQGNSA. The CDR3 is 12 amino acids. The germline V and J ends were trimmed by 3 bases and 9 bases, with 8 bases remaining between them. CDR3: CASSLDYRELFF. CDR3 sequence (DNA): TGTGCCAGCAGCTTGGACTACCGGGAGCTGTTTTTT.

There are many counts of this clonotype. The chain joins TRBV7-2 to TRBJ2-7; D is uncertain. From germline, CDR1 is SGHTA and CDR2 FQGNSA. The V gene lost 5 bases and the J gene lost 0 bases, with 14 bases spanning the gap. The CDR3 extends over 15 amino acids. CDR3: CASSPMVGSSYEQYF. CDR3 nucleotide sequence: TGTGCCAGCAGCCCGATGGTAGGTTCCTCCTACGAGCAGTACTTC.

Ten or more counts support this clonotype. J is TRBJ2-3 and V is TRBV7-4; D ambiguous. Trimming stripped 1 base from V and 1 base from J, with 6 bases between. The germline CDR1 and CDR2 sequences are SGHVT and SQSDAQ. This CDR3 has 14 residues. CDR3 in amino acids: CASSLGVGTDTQYF. The CDR3 region has the DNA TGTGCCAGCAGCTTAGGTGTCGGCACAGATACGCAGTATTTT.

This clonotype appeared many times. The chain combines TRBV28 with TRBJ2-4; possible D gene TRBD1, 5 bases. Trimming removed 5 bases at V and 2 bases at J, with 16 bases between. CDR1 and CDR2 from the germline V gene are MDHEN and SYDVKM. This CDR3 spans 16 amino acids. CDR3 amino acids: CASSIIQTVTKNIQYF. The CDR3 region has the DNA TGTGCCAGCAGTATAATTCAGACAGTTACCAAAAACATTCAGTACTTC.

This clonotype showed up many times. The chain employs TRBV7-4 and TRBJ2-1; 10 bases fit TRBD2. Germline trimming cut 5 bases from V and 12 bases from J; bases unmatched to any gene: 16. CDR1 is SGHVT and CDR2 is SQSDAQ in the germline V gene. CDR3 length: 16 amino acids. The CDR3: CASSPERRASGSWQFF. The CDR3 region has the DNA TGTGCCAGCAGCCCCGAGAGGAGGGCTAGCGGGAGTTGGCAGTTCTTC.

In this sample, this clonotype turned up many times. The rearrangement links TRBV7-2 to TRBJ1-6; no firm D call. The ends were cut back, 8 bases at V and 9 bases at J, with 14 bases in the middle. Germline loops: CDR1 SGHTA, CDR2 FQGNSA. The CDR3 loop spans 13 amino acids. CDR3 in DNA: TGTGCCAGCGCTCTCGGCCTTGGTTCACCCCTCCACTTT. This codes for CASALGLGSPLHF.

This clonotype was counted ten times or more. The V call is TRBV7-2, the J call TRBJ2-2; unclear D gene. Germline V gene data show CDR1 as SGHTA and CDR2 as FQGNSA. With 4 bases removed from V and 4 bases from J, the gap between germline ends came to 16 bases. This CDR3 has 16 residues. The CDR3 loop reads CASSSVWGSVTGELFF. The CDR3, as DNA: TGTGCCAGCAGCTCGGTCTGGGGTTCGGTCACCGGGGAGCTGTTTTTT.

This clonotype was counted at least ten times. The rearrangement joins TRBV7-9 to TRBJ1-1, with no clear D. Germline values: CDR1 SEHNR, CDR2 FQNEAQ (reference sequence). Trimming left V 2 bases short and J 3 bases short, with 4 bases between. This CDR3 region has 12 residues. The CDR3 DNA follows: TGTGCCAGCAGCTTATCATACACTGAAGCTTTCTTT. Translating gives CASSLSYTEAFF. Drawing the rest from reference TRBV7-9 and TRBJ1-1, the complete variable domain is DTGVSQNPRHKITKRGQNVTFRCDPISEHNRLYWYRQTLGQGPEFLTYFQNEAQLEKSRLLSDRFSAERPKGSFSTLEIQRTEQGDSAMYLCASSLSYTEAFFGQGTRLTVV.

This clonotype was counted a single time. This sequence may be a read error, since a much larger clone differs from it by one base. DNA for the CDR3: TGTGCCAGCAGCTCCAACGGGAGAAAAGATACGCAGTATTTT. It is translated as CASSSNGRKDTQYF. The V call is TRBV7-2, the J call TRBJ2-3, with D perhaps matching TRBD2 (6 bases). In germline, CDR1 is SGHTA, CDR2 FQGNSA. V dropped 4 bases and J dropped 5 bases, with 13 bases sitting between them. This CDR3 comprises 14 residues. Full variable domain (missing parts from reference TRBV7-2 and TRBJ2-3): GAGVSQSPSNKVTEKGKDVELRCDPISGHTALYWYRQSLGQGLEFLIYFQGNSAPDKSGLPSDRFSAERTGGSVSTLTIQRTQQEDSAVYLCASSSNGRKDTQYFGPGTRLTVL.

This clonotype was picked up many times. The chain joins TRBV7-6 to TRBJ2-1; TRBD2 might be the D (5 bases). Trimming pared 5 bases from V and 0 bases from J, leaving 14 bases between. This CDR3 has 16 residues. Germline CDR1 reads SGHVS; CDR2 reads FNYEAQ. This chain's CDR3 is CASSRGLTSSYNEQFF. The DNA of the CDR3 is TGTGCCAGCAGCCGTGGACTCACGAGCTCCTACAATGAGCAGTTCTTC.

Ten or more counts support this clonotype. The rearrangement joins TRBV5-6 to TRBJ1-2; weak D call: TRBD1 (5 bases). CDR3 length equals 16 residues. The V end was cut by 2 bases, the J end by 4 bases, with 18 bases between. The germline CDR1 and CDR2 sequences are SGHDT and YYEEEE. This CDR3 is CASSFSAPGPIYGYTF. The CDR3 DNA reads TGTGCCAGCAGCTTTTCGGCGCCAGGGCCCATCTATGGCTACACCTTC.

The sample holds many counts of this clonotype. This sequence joins TRBV7-2 and TRBJ2-5; TRBD1 matches at 7 bases. The CDR3 length is 13 residues. J was trimmed by 3 bases and V by 3 bases; bases with no gene match: 1. Germline V gene lookup returns CDR1 SGHTA and CDR2 FQGNSA. For the CDR3, the DNA is TGTGCCAGCAGCTTCGACAGGGAAGAGACCCAGTACTTC. This sequence encodes CASSFDREETQYF.

This clonotype was observed at least ten times. V is TRBV29-1 and J is TRBJ2-1; D gene ambiguous. The germline V gene has CDR1 SQVTM and CDR2 ANQGSEA. The CDR3 contains 13 residues. The ends were cut back, 1 base at V and 5 bases at J, with 9 bases in the middle. CDR3 loop: CSVEGTPDNEQFF. The CDR3 DNA reads as TGCAGCGTTGAAGGGACGCCCGACAATGAGCAGTTCTTC.

This clonotype has a count of ten or more. The chain has TRBV7-2 and TRBJ2-1; 9 nucleotides line up with TRBD2. The CDR3 length is 15 residues. Germline CDR1 reads SGHTA; CDR2 reads FQGNSA. V shed 3 bases, J shed 5 bases, and the junction held 5 bases outside the gene matches. CDR3 protein: CASSFGREGNNEQFF. Here the CDR3 DNA reads TGTGCCAGCAGCTTCGGGCGGGAGGGTAACAATGAGCAGTTCTTC.

This clonotype was seen at least ten times. The chain is built from TRBV12-3 or TRBV12-4 and TRBJ2-1; 11 bases fit TRBD2. The CDR3 length is 16 residues. V trimming: 5 bases; J trimming: 6 bases; junction bases outside the gene matches: 9. CDR3 nucleotides: TGTGCCAGCAGTGCTAGCGGGGGGTCGGGGGGCAATGAGCAGTTCTTC. Translating gives CASSASGGSGGNEQFF.

This clonotype has a count of ten or more. The rearrangement links TRBV7-2 to TRBJ2-7; D is possibly TRBD1 (6 bases). The CDR3 totals 15 residues. Germline CDR1 is SGHTA and CDR2 is FQGNSA. Trimming took 1 base from V and 1 from J, leaving 11 bases between them. The CDR3 here is CASSLVGQSSYEQYF. The DNA of the CDR3 is TGTGCCAGCAGCTTAGTCGGACAGAGTTCCTACGAGCAGTACTTC.

This clonotype was counted many times. The chain employs TRBV7-2 and TRBJ1-5, with D maybe TRBD1 (5 bases). The CDR3 totals 15 residues. Germline CDR1 SGHTA, CDR2 FQGNSA. The V end lost 1 base, the J end lost 7 bases, and 14 bases lay between the germline ends. DNA of the CDR3: TGTGCCAGCAGCTTAGTAGGGACCGACTGGCAGCCCCAGCATTTT. The encoded protein is CASSLVGTDWQPQHF. Complete variable domain (other parts from reference TRBV7-2 and TRBJ1-5): GAGVSQSPSNKVTEKGKDVELRCDPISGHTALYWYRQSLGQGLEFLIYFQGNSAPDKSGLPSDRFSAERTGGSVSTLTIQRTQQEDSAVYLCASSLVGTDWQPQHFGDGTRLSIL.

Many counts were recorded for this clonotype. The V and J genes are TRBV7-3 and TRBJ2-1; TRBD1 or TRBD2 may be the D gene (5 bases each). The V end lost 5 bases, the J end lost 15 bases, and 26 bases lay between the germline ends. Germline CDR1 reads SGHTA; CDR2 reads FQGTGA. The CDR3 extends over 15 amino acids. The chain's CDR3 is CASSPPGWQGRQWFF. CDR3 in DNA: TGTGCCAGCAGCCCTCCCGGATGGCAGGGACGCCAATGGTTCTTC.

This clonotype was counted at least ten times. The chain employs TRBV19 and TRBJ2-5; TRBD1 is a possible D gene (5 bases). Germline V gives CDR1 LNHDA, CDR2 SQIVND (reference sequence). The CDR3 has 16 amino acids. V shed 2 bases and J shed 3 bases, with 16 bases lying between them. The CDR3 nucleotides read TGTGCCAGTAGTATATGGTACCGACAGAGCAAAGAGACCCAGTACTTC. Amino acids: CASSIWYRQSKETQYF. The full variable domain, completed using reference TRBV19 and TRBJ2-5, is DGGITQSPKYLFRKEGQNVTLSCEQNLNHDAMYWYRQDPGQGLRLIYYSQIVNDFQKGDIAEGYSVSREKKESFPLTVTSAQKNPTAFYLCASSIWYRQSKETQYFGPGTRLLVL.

The table lists this clonotype with many counts. This chain joins TRBV6-2 or TRBV6-3 and TRBJ2-3, with D possibly being TRBD1 (5 bases). From germline, CDR1 is MNHEY and CDR2 SVGEGT. The ends were cut back, 8 bases at V and 1 base at J, with 10 bases in the middle. The CDR3 has 13 amino acids. The CDR3 region is CASQQVRTDTQYF. The DNA of the CDR3 is TGTGCCAGCCAACAGGTGCGCACAGATACGCAGTATTTT.

Ten or more counts support this clonotype. The chain joins TRBV7-8 to TRBJ2-3; D not resolved. Germline-derived CDR1 and CDR2 are SGHVS and FQNEAQ. CDR3 size: 15 residues. Deletions cut 4 bases from V and 0 bases from J, with 11 bases between. CDR3 sequence reads: CASSSSGLSTDTQYF. The DNA for the CDR3 is TGTGCCAGCAGCTCCTCCGGGCTTAGCACAGATACGCAGTATTTT.

This clonotype was picked up many times. This chain joins TRBV6-2 or TRBV6-3 and TRBJ2-5, with TRBD2 matching over 10 bases. The V gene end was trimmed by 0 bases and the J gene end by 2 bases; junction bases not matched to a gene: 9. The CDR3 covers 18 residues. The germline V gene encodes CDR1 MNHEY and CDR2 SVGEGT. This CDR3 is CASSYSILAGTLQETQYF. The CDR3 DNA follows: TGTGCCAGCAGTTACTCGATACTAGCGGGAACCCTACAAGAGACCCAGTACTTC.